This T cell receptor beta chain was identified in a study of shared clonotypes between healthy human individuals. General study findings and limits: Having only a few donors restricted how much genetic and exposure-history diversity was captured. An effect of sequencing depth on clonotype sharing among donors was expected.

It was at deep level that the assay was run. Original handling: Junction-only sequences produced by ImmunoSEQ had no quality scores, so filtering differed. Sequencing was performed with immunoSEQ multiplex PCR; in TCRdb, only in-frame clones are kept and a portion is missing. The D gene and trimming were derived from the DNA, and the V and J assignments and clone size from that table. The table shows some 530,000 clones, with 70% to 80% occurring only once. The CDR3 length is 13 residues. The V end lost 2 bases, the J end lost 4 bases, and 10 bases lay between the germline ends. Per the germline V gene, CDR1 is GTSNPN and CDR2 is SVGIG (reference sequence). With respect to this clone: Antigen unknown.

The TCR comes from a woman between 40 and 50 years old in good health. Some clones in this sample may be carry-over from other donors' samples. Sequencing was done on a sample of PBMCs. V gene TRBV30 combines with J gene TRBJ2-3; either TRBD1 or TRBD2 may supply D (5 bases each). CDR3 DNA sequence: TGTGCCTGGAGTTATGGGGGAGCAGATACGCAGTATTTT. Its translation is CAWSYGGADTQYF.